This T cell receptor beta chain was profiled in a study of cytomegalovirus exposure and HLA in healthy donors. Use of 60 Vbeta and 13 Jbeta primers characterized the PCR. TCRdb keeps only in-frame clones here, not all; method: immunoSEQ multiplex PCR. The sample has under 150,000 clones, around 70% seen once; the top ten hold roughly 4.2%. Points from the study as a whole: The authors enumerated over 150 TCR beta chains as linked to cytomegalovirus. Most subjects had HLA-A and HLA-B alleles reportedly predicted accurately by TCR beta sequences. One cluster of highly shared sequence variants probably arose as a sequencing artifact.

A word on this clone: As yet, its antigen is unknown.

The CDR3 runs to 14 residues. V was pared by 1 base and J by 3 bases, with 9 bases between. Looked up from germline, CDR1 is SGHRS and CDR2 is YFSETQ. The receptor was isolated from a woman aged 40 to 50 in good health and CMV-seropositive. The sequencing sample was made of PBMCs. This rearrangement joins TRBV5-1 to TRBJ2-3; possibly TRBD2 for D (5 bases). The CDR3 reads CASSLSGGTDTQYF. CDR3 DNA: TGCGCCAGCAGCTTGTCGGGCGGGACAGATACGCAGTATTTT. Full variable domain (remainder filled in from reference TRBV5-1 and TRBJ2-3): KAGVTQTPRYLIKTRGQQVTLSCSPISGHRSVSWYQQTPGQGLQFLFEYFSETQRNKGNFPGRFSGRQFSNSRSEMNVSTLELGDSALYLCASSLSGGTDTQYFGPGTRLTVL.